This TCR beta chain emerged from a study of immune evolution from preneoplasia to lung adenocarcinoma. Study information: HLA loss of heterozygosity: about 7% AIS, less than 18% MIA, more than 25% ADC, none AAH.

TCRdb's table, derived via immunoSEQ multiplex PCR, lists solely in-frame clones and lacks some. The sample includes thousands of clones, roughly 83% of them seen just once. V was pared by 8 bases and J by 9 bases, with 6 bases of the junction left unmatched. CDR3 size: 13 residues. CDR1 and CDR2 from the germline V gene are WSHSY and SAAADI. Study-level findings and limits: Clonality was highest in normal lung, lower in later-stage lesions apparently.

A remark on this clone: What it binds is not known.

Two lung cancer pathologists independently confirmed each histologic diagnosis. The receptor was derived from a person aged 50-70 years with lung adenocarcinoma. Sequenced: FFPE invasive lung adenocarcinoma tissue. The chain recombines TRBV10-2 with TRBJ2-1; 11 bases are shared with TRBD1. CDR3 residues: CASAGQGETEQFF. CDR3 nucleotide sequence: TGCGCCAGCGCGGGACAGGGGGAGACTGAGCAGTTCTTC.